This T cell receptor beta chain stems from a study of blood T cell repertoires in COVID-19. Under the authors' procedure: Nucleated cell counts were estimated from reference gene primer amplification. Produced via immunoSEQ multiplex PCR; TCRdb's table is partial and in-frame only. From that table come the V and J calls and clone size; the DNA was used to work out D and trimming. The sample consists of roughly 220,000 clones, about nine tenths of them appearing once. Participant ages covered about 18 to 95 years across some 25 US areas. Grouping used clinical history reported by participants in a survey and questionnaire. The CDR3 extends over 12 amino acids. Trimming cost V 6 bases and J 7 bases; bases outside gene matches: 2.

The J gene is TRBJ2-7, the V gene TRBV12-3 or TRBV12-4; 11 bases are a match to TRBD2. The sequenced sample was PBMCs or T cells enriched from blood (not recorded which). This TCR was recovered from a woman in her 40s with acute COVID-19. This CDR3 is CASRASGGEQYV. The CDR3 DNA sequence: TGTGCCAGCAGAGCTAGCGGGGGGGAGCAGTACGTC.